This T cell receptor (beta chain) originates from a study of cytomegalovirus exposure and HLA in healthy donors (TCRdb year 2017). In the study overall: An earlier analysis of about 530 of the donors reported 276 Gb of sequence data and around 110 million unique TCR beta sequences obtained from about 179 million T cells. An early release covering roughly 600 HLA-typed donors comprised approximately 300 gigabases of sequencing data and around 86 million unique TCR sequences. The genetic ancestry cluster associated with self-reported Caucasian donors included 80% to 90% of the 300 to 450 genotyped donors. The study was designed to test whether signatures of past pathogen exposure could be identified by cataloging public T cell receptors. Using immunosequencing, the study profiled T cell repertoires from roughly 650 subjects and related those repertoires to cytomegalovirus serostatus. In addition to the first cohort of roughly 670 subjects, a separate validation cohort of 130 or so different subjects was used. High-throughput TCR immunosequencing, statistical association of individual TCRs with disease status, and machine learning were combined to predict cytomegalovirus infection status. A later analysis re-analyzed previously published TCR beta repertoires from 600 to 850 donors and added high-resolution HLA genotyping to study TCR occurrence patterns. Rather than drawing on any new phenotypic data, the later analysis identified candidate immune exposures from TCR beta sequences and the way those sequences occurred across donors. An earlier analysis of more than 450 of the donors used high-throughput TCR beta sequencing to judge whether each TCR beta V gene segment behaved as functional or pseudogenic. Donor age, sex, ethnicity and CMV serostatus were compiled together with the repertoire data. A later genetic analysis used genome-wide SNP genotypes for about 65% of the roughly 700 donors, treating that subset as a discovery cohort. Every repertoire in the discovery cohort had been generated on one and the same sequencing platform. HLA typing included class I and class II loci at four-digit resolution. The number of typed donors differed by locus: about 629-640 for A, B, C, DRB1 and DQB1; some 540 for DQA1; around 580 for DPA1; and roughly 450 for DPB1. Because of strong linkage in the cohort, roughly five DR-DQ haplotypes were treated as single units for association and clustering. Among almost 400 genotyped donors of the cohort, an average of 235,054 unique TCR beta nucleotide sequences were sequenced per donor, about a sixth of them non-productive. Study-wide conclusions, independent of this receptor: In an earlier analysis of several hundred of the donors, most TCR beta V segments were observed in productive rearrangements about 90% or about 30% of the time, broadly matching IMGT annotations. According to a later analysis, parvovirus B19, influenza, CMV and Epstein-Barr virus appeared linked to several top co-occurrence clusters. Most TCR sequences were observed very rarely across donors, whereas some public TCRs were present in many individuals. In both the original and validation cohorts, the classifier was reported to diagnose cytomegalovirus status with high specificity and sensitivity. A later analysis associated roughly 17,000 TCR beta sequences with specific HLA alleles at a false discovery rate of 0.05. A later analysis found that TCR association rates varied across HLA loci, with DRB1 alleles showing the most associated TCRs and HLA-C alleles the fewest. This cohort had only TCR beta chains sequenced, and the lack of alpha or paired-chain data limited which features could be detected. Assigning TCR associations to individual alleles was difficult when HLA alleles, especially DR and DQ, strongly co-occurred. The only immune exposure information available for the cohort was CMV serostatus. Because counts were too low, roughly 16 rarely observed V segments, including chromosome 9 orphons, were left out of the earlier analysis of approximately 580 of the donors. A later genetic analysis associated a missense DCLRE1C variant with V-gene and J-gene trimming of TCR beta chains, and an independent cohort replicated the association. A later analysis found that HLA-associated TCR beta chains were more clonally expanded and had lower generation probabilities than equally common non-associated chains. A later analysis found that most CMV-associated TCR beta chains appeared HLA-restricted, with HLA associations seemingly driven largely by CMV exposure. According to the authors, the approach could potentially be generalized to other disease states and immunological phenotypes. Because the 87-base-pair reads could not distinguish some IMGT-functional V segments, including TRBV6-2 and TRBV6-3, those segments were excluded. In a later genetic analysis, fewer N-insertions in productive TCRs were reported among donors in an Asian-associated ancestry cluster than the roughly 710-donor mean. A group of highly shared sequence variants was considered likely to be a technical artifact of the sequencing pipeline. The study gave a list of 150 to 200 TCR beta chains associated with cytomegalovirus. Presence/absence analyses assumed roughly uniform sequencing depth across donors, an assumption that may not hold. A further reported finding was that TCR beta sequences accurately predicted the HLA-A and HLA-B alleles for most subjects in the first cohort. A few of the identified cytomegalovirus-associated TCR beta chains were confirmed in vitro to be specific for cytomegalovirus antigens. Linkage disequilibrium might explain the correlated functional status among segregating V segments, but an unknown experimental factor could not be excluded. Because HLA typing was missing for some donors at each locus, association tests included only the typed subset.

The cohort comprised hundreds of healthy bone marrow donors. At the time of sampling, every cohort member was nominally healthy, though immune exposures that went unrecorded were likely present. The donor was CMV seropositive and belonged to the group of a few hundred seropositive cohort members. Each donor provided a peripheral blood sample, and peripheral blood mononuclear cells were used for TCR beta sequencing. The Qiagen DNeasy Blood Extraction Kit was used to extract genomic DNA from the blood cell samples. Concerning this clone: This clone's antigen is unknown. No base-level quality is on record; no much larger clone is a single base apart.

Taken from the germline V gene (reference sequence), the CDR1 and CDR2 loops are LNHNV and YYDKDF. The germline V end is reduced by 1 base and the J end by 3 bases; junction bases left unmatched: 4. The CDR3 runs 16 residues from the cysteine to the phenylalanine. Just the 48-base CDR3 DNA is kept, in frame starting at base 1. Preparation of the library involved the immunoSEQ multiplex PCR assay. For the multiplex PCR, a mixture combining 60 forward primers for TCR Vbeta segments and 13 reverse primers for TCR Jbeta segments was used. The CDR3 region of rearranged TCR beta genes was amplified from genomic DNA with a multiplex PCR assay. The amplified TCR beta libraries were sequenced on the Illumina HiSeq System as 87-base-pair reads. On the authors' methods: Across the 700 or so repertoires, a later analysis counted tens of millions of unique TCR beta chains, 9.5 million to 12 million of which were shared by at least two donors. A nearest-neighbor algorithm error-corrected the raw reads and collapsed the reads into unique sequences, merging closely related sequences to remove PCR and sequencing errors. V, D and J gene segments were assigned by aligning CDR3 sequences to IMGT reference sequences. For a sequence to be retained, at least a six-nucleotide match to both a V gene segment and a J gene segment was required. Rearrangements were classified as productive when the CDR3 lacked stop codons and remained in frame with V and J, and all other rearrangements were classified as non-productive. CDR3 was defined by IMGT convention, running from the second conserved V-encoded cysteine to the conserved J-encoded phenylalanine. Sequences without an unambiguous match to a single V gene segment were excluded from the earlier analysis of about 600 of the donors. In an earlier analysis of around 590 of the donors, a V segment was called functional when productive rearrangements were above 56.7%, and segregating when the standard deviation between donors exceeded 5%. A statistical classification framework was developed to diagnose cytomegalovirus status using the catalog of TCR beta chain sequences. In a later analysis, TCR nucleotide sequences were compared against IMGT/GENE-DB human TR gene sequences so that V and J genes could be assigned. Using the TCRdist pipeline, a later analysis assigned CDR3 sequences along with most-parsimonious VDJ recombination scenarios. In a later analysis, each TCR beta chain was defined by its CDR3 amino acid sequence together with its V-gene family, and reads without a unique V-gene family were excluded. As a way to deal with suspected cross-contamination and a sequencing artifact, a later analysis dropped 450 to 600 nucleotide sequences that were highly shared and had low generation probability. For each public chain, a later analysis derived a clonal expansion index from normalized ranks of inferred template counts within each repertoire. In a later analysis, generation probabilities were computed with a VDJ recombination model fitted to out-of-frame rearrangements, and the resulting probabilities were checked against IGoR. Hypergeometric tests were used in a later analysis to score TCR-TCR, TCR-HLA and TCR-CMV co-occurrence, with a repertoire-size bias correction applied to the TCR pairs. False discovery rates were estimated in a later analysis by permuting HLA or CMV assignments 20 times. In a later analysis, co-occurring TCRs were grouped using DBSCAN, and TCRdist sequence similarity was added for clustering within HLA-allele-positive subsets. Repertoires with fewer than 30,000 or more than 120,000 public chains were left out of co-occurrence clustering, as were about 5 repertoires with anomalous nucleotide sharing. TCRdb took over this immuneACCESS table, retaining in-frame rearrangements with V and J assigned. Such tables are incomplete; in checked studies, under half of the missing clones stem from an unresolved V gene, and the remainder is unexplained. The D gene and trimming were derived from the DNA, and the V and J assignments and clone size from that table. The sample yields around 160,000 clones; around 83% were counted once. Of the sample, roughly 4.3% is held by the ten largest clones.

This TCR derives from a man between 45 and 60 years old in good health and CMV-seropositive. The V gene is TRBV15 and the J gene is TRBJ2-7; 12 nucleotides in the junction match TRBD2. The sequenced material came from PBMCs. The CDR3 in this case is CATSRGGLAGYYEQYF. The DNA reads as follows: TGTGCCACCAGCAGAGGGGGACTAGCGGGTTACTACGAGCAGTACTTC.